One and the same sample provided the 17 T cell receptor beta chains below, sequenced in a study of regulatory T cells in long-lasting Graves disease. Construction of the TCR beta libraries employed iRepertoire HTBI primers in conjunction with Arm-PCR of CDR3 regions. TCRdb reanalysed the multiplex PCR reads using MiXCR and keeps one entry per CDR3 protein. Here the sample spans fewer than 500,000 distinct CDR3 sequences, around 15% being singletons. The time point here: newly diagnosed GD, antithyroid drugs for less than 3 months. Extracted PBMC RNA gave rise to the TCR library. The same sample was also studied in work on T cells in Graves' hyperthyroidism and ophthalmopathy.

This specimen was peripheral blood mononuclear cells (PBMCs), taken at new diagnosis, from a patient treated with antithyroid drugs. The receptors were gathered from a man aged 40-49 years with Graves disease.

There are many counts of this clonotype. CDR3 in DNA: TGCGCCAGCAGCTCCTTACTAGCGGGAGGGCAAGAGACCCAGTACTTC. Its protein product is CASSSLLAGGQETQYF. The rearrangement links TRBV5-1 to TRBJ2-5; 13 bases match TRBD2. The germline V gene encodes CDR1 SGHRS and CDR2 YFSETQ. The CDR3 covers 16 residues. Trimming cost V 3 bases and J 2 bases; bases outside gene matches: 4. The variable domain in full, with the rest retrieved from reference TRBV5-1 and TRBJ2-5, is KAGVTQTPRYLIKTRGQQVTLSCSPISGHRSVSWYQQTPGQGLQFLFEYFSETQRNKGNFPGRFSGRQFSNSRSEMNVSTLELGDSALYLCASSSLLAGGQETQYFGPGTRLLVL.

There are many counts of this clonotype. The V gene is TRBV7-9, the J gene TRBJ2-7, with 9 positions matching TRBD1. This CDR3 is 13 amino acids long. The germline V gene has CDR1 SEHNR and CDR2 FQNEAQ (reference sequence). Trimming took 5 bases from V and 6 from J; bases not matched to a gene: 5. CDR3 protein: CASSTGTGSEQYF. In nucleotides, the CDR3 is TGTGCCAGCAGCACCGGGACAGGGTCCGAGCAGTACTTC. Using reference TRBV7-9 and TRBJ2-7 for the parts outside the CDR3, the full variable domain is DTGVSQNPRHKITKRGQNVTFRCDPISEHNRLYWYRQTLGQGPEFLTYFQNEAQLEKSRLLSDRFSAERPKGSFSTLEIQRTEQGDSAMYLCASSTGTGSEQYFGPGTRLTVT.

This clonotype was found many times. The rearrangement joins TRBV18 to TRBJ2-1, with D possibly being TRBD1 (6 bases). The ends were cut back, 5 bases at V and 6 bases at J, with 11 bases in the middle. Germline CDR1 and CDR2: KGHSH and LQKENI. The CDR3 is made up of 13 amino acids. CDR3 nucleotides: TGTGCCAGCTCAACTTCCAGGGGCAATGAGCAGTTCTTC. Protein sequence: CASSTSRGNEQFF. Drawing the rest from reference TRBV18 and TRBJ2-1, the complete variable domain is NAGVMQNPRHLVRRRGQEARLRCSPMKGHSHVYWYRQLPEEGLKFMVYLQKENIIDESGMPKERFSAEFPKEGPSILRIQQVVRGDSAAYFCASSTSRGNEQFFGPGTRLTVL.

This clonotype appeared a few times. The gene calls are TRBV27 and TRBJ2-5; 8 positions agree with TRBD2. Germline loops: CDR1 MNHEY, CDR2 SMNVEV (reference sequence). The CDR3 is 16 amino acids. The CDR3 DNA follows: TGTGTTGACCGACCCCTTAGCGGGACAAACCAAGAGACCCAGTACTTC. This encodes CVDRPLSGTNQETQYF.

The chain has TRBV7-8 and TRBJ2-7; 13 positions agree with TRBD2. V was clipped by 1 base and J by 5 bases; unmatched bases: 5. The CDR3 is made up of 16 amino acids. Germline V gives CDR1 SGHVS, CDR2 FQNEAQ. CDR3 loop: CASSLELAGGGDEQYF. CDR3 nucleotides: TGTGCCAGCAGCTTAGAACTAGCGGGAGGGGGGGACGAGCAGTACTTC.

CDR3 sequence (DNA): TGCGCCAGCAGCTCCAGGGGGCAAGAAAAACTGTTTTTT. Protein product: CASSSRGQEKLFF. The V call is TRBV5-1, the J call TRBJ1-4; TRBD1 matches at 8 bases. After removal of 3 bases from V and 8 bases from J, the junction contained 3 bases not matched to a gene. The CDR3 is 13 amino acids. Germline CDR1 reads SGHRS; CDR2 reads YFSETQ. Combining the CDR3 with reference TRBV5-1 and TRBJ1-4 gives the whole variable domain KAGVTQTPRYLIKTRGQQVTLSCSPISGHRSVSWYQQTPGQGLQFLFEYFSETQRNKGNFPGRFSGRQFSNSRSEMNVSTLELGDSALYLCASSSRGQEKLFFGSGTQLSVL.

This clonotype was counted many times. V and J are TRBV20-1 and TRBJ2-1, with D uncertain. CDR3 length equals 15 residues. V lost 3 bases and J 10 bases, leaving 22 bases between the germline ends. Per the germline V gene, CDR1 is DFQATT and CDR2 is SNEGSKA (reference sequence). CDR3 DNA: TGCAGTGCTAGTTTTGCCAGTCTGGGTGGGCACGAGCAGTTCTTC. Its protein product is CSASFASLGGHEQFF.

Ten or more counts support this clonotype. The chain couples TRBV11-2 to TRBJ2-4; 12 bases match TRBD2. The CDR3 length is 14 residues. Germline V lookup: CDR1 SGHAT, CDR2 FQNNGV. The trim removed 4 bases at V and 7 bases at J, leaving 2 bases unmatched. The chain's CDR3 is CASSSTSGSNIQYF. The CDR3, as DNA: TGTGCCAGCAGCTCGACTAGCGGGAGCAACATTCAGTACTTC.

This clonotype was seen only a few times. The rearrangement uses TRBV27 and TRBJ2-7; 10 nucleotides agree with TRBD2. J was trimmed by 3 bases and V by 5 bases; bases with no gene match: 7. This CDR3 is 15 amino acids long. The germline V gene has CDR1 MNHEY and CDR2 SMNVEV (reference sequence). The CDR3 sequence: CASSTTSGTFYEQYF. The CDR3 DNA is TGTGCCAGCAGTACCACTAGCGGGACCTTCTACGAGCAGTACTTC.

The chain combines TRBV20-1 with TRBJ1-1; TRBD1 is a possible D gene (6 bases). The CDR3 has 14 amino acids. The V end lost 5 bases, the J end lost 3 bases, and 16 bases lay between the germline ends. Germline V gene sequence: CDR1 DFQATT, CDR2 SNEGSKA (reference sequence). The CDR3 bases are TGCAGTGCTGAGTTGTCAGGGGTCGACACTGAAGCTTTCTTT. Amino acids: CSAELSGVDTEAFF.

There are many counts of this clonotype. The V gene is TRBV2, the J gene TRBJ1-1; 9 positions match TRBD1. CDR1 and CDR2 (germline): SNHLY, FYNNEI. The CDR3 totals 13 residues. The junction had 4 bases not matched to a gene; V was cut back by 7 bases and J by 4 bases. The CDR3 DNA follows: TGTGCCAGCATCGGGGACAGGGCCACTGAAGCTTTCTTT. Translation gives CASIGDRATEAFF.

This clonotype was recorded many times. The chain recombines TRBV11-2 with TRBJ2-5; D not certain. The CDR3 runs 14 residues. Germline CDR1 and CDR2: SGHAT and FQNNGV. Trimming removed 4 bases at V and 1 base at J, with 10 bases between. CDR3 DNA sequence: TGTGCCAGCAGCTGGCCGCGGTCCCAAGAGACCCAGTACTTC. Its translation is CASSWPRSQETQYF.

This clonotype was recorded many times. The chain joins TRBV5-1 to TRBJ2-5, with TRBD2 matching over 11 bases. The junction had 8 bases not matched to a gene; V was cut back by 4 bases and J by 3 bases. CDR1 SGHRS and CDR2 YFSETQ come from the germline V gene. The CDR3 contains 16 residues. The CDR3 nucleotides are TGCGCCAGCAGCAAGGGGACTAGCGGAGGAAAAGAGACCCAGTACTTC. Residues: CASSKGTSGGKETQYF.

In its sample, this clonotype was seen many times. The chain is built from TRBV20-1 and TRBJ2-3, with TRBD2 matching 11 bases. Per the germline V gene, CDR1 is DFQATT and CDR2 is SNEGSKA (reference sequence). This CDR3 comprises 16 residues. After removal of 0 bases from V and 3 bases from J, the junction contained 5 bases not matched to a gene. CDR3 sequence: CSARDLGTSGTDTQYF. CDR3 coding DNA: TGCAGTGCTAGAGATCTCGGGACTAGCGGAACAGATACGCAGTATTTT.

This clonotype was recorded at least ten times. V gene TRBV19 combines with J gene TRBJ2-3, with 7 nucleotides matching TRBD2. The CDR3 contains 14 residues. After removal of 7 bases from V and 2 bases from J, the junction contained 6 bases not matched to a gene. The germline V gene has CDR1 LNHDA and CDR2 SQIVND (reference sequence). CDR3 nucleotide sequence: TGTGCCAGTACGGCGGGAGCCTACACAGATACGCAGTATTTT. It yields the protein CASTAGAYTDTQYF.

This clonotype has ten or more counts. The rearrangement links TRBV20-1 to TRBJ2-1, with 9 nucleotides matching TRBD2. This CDR3 has 18 residues. Trimming cost V 3 bases and J 0 bases; bases outside gene matches: 12. The germline CDR1 and CDR2 sequences are DFQATT and SNEGSKA (reference sequence). The DNA of the CDR3 is TGCAGTGCTAGTGGGGGCGGGAGGGCCGTAACCTCCTACAATGAGCAGTTCTTC. This sequence encodes CSASGGGRAVTSYNEQFF.

This clonotype was seen only a few times. The genes are TRBV15 and TRBJ2-7; TRBD2 matches 10 bases. V was pared by 3 bases and J by 4 bases, with 9 bases of the junction left unmatched. Germline V gene data show CDR1 as LNHNV and CDR2 as YYDKDF (reference sequence). CDR3 size: 16 residues. The chain's CDR3 is CATSSGPSGSWYEQYF. CDR3 sequence (DNA): TGTGCCACCAGCAGCGGCCCTAGCGGGAGTTGGTACGAGCAGTACTTC.